This T cell receptor beta chain was captured in a study of blood T cell repertoires in COVID-19. Overall study: Samples came from the United States, Italy and Spain, spanning acute and convalescent COVID-19. T cells, B-cell-depleted T cells, or PBMCs provided the cDNA or gDNA that served as material.

Original data processing: From reference gene primer amplification, estimates of nucleated cell counts were derived. Using immunoSEQ multiplex PCR, the repertoire was profiled, and TCRdb retains in-frame clones only, with some absent. V and J calls and clone size come straight from that table; D and trimming were deduced from the DNA. The sample lists 70,000 to 95,000 clones; 80% to 95% were seen once. The CDR3 is 16 amino acids. The V segment lost 0 bases and the J segment 1 base; nucleotides outside the gene matches: 0. Looked up from germline, CDR1 is SGDLS and CDR2 is YYNGEE. The TCR originated in a woman in her sixties or seventies with active COVID-19. This chain links TRBV9 with TRBJ1-5, with 11 nucleotides matching TRBD1. What was sequenced was peripheral blood. CDR3 in amino acids: CASSVGTGGSNQPQHF. The CDR3 DNA reads TGTGCCAGCAGCGTAGGGACAGGGGGCAGCAATCAGCCCCAGCATTTT.